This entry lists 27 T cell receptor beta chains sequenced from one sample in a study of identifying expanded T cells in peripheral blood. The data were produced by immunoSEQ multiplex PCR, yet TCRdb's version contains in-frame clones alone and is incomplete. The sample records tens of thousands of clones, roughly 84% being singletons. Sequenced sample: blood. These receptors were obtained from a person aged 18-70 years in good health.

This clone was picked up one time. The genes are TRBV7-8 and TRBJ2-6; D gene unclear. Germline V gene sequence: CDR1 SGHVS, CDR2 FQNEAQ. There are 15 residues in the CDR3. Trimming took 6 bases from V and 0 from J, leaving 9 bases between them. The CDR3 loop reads CASRALDSGANVLTF. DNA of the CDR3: TGTGCCAGCAGAGCCCTGGACTCTGGGGCCAACGTCCTGACTTTC.

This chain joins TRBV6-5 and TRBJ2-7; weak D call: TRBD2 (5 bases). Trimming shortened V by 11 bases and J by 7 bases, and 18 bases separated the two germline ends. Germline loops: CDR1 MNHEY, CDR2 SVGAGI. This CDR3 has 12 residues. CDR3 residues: CACLGPSGEQYF. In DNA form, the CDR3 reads TGTGCCTGCCTCGGACCTTCGGGGGAGCAGTACTTC.

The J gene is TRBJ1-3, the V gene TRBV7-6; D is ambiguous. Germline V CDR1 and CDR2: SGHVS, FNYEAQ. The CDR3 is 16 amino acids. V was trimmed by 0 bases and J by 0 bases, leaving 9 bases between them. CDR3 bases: TGTGCCAGCAGCTTAGCGCCCGCTAACTCTGGAAACACCATATATTTT. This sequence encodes CASSLAPANSGNTIYF.

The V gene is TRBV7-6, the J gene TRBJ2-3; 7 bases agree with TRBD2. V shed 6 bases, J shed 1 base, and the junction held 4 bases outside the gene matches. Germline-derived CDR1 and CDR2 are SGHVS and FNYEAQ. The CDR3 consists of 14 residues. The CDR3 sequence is CASRAAGGTDTQYF. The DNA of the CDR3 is TGTGCCAGCAGAGCCGCGGGAGGCACAGATACGCAGTATTTT. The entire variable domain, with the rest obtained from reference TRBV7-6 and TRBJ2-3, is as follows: GAGVSQSPRYKVTKRGQDVALRCDPISGHVSLYWYRQALGQGPEFLTYFNYEAQQDKSGLPNDRFSAERPEGSISTLTIQRTEQRDSAMYRCASRAAGGTDTQYFGPGTRLTVL.

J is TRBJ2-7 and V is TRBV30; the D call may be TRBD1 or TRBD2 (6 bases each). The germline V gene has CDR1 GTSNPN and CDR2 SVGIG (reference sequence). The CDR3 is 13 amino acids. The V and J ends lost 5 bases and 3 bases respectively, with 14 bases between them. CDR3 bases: TGTGCCTGGTCGCGGGACATATTCTACGAGCAGTACTTC. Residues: CAWSRDIFYEQYF.

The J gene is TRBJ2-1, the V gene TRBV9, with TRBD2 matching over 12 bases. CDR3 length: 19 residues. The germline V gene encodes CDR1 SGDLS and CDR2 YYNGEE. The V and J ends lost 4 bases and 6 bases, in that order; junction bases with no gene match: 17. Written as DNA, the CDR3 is TGTGCCAGCAGCCCGACTCTGACTAGCGGGAGTTCTTATTTCAATGAGCAGTTCTTC. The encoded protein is CASSPTLTSGSSYFNEQFF.

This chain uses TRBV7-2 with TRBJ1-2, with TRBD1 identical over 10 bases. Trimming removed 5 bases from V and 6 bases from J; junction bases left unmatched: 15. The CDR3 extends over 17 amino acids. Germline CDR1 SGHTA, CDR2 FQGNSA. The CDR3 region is CASSQTGGEESRHGYTF. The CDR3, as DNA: TGTGCCAGCAGCCAGACAGGGGGCGAAGAGTCGCGCCATGGCTACACCTTC.

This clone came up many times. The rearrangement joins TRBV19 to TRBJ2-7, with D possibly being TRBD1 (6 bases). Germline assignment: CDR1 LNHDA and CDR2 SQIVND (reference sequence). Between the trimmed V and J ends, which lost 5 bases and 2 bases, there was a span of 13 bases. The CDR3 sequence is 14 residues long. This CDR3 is CASSYTGTTYEQYF. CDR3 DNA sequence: TGTGCCAGTAGTTATACCGGGACAACCTACGAGCAGTACTTC.

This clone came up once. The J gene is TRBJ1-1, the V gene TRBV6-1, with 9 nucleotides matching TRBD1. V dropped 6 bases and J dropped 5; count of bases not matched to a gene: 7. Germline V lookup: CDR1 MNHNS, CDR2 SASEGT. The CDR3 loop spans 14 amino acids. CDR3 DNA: TGTGCCAGCAGCCTTTTACAGGGGGCAACTGAAGCTTTCTTT. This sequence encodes CASSLLQGATEAFF.

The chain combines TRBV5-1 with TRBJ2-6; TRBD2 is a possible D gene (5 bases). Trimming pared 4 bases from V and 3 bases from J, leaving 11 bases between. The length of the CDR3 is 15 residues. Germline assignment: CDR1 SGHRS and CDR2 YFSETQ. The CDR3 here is CASSTRGGGANVLTF. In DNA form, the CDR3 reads TGCGCCAGCAGCACCCGGGGTGGTGGGGCCAACGTCCTGACTTTC.

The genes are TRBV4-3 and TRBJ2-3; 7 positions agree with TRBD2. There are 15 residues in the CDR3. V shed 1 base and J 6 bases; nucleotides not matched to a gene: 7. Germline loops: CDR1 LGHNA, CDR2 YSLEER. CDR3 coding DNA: TGCGCCAGCAGCCAAGTGGGGGAGGGCCCCGATACGCAGTATTTT. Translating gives CASSQVGEGPDTQYF.

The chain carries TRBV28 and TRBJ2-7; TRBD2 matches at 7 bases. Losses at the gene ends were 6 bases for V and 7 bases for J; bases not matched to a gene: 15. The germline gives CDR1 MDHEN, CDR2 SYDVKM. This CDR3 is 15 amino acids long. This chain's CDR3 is CASSPLGGRGKEQYF. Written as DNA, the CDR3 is TGTGCCAGCAGCCCCTTGGGGGGGAGGGGAAAGGAGCAGTACTTC.

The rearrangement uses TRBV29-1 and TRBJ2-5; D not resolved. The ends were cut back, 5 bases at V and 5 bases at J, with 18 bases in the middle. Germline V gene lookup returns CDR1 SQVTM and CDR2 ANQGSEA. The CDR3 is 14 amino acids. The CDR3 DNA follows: TGCAGCGTTTCTCCCCTCCGGAAAATGGAGACCCAGTACTTC. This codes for CSVSPLRKMETQYF.

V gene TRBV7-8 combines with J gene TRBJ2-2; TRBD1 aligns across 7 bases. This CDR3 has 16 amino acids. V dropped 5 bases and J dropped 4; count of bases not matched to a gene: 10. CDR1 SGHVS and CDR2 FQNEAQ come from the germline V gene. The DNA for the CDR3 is TGTGCCAGCAGCCCACAGGGGCCGATTGCCACCGGGGAGCTGTTTTTT. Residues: CASSPQGPIATGELFF.

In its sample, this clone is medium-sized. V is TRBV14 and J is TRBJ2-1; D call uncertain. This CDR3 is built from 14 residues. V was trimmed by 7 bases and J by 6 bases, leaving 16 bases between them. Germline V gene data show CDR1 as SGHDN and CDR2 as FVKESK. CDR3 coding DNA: TGTGCCAGCAACCCGACATCCCCGGGCAATGAGCAGTTCTTC. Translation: CASNPTSPGNEQFF.

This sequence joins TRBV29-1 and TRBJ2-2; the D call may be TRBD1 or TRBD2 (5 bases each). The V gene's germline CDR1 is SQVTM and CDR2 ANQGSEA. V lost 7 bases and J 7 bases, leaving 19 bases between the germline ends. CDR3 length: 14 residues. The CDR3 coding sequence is TGCAGCGCCGACGGGGCCGGGGATGGCGGGGAGCTGTTTTTT. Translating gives CSADGAGDGGELFF.

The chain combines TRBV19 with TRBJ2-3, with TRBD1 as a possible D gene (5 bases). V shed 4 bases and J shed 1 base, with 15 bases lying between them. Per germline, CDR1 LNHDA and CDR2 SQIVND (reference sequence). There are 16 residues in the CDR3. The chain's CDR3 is CASSTPRRGGTDTQYF. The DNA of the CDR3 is TGTGCCAGTAGTACCCCCCGTAGGGGCGGCACAGATACGCAGTATTTT.

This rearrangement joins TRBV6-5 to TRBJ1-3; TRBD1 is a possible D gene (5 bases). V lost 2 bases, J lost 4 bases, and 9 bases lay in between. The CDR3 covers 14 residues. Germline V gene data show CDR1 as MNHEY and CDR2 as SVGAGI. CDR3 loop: CASSYQGVGNTIYF. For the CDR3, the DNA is TGTGCCAGCAGTTACCAGGGCGTGGGAAACACCATATATTTT.

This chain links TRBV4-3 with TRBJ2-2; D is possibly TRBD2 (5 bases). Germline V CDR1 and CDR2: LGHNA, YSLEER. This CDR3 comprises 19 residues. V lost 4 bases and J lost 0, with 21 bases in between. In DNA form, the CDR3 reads TGCGCCAGCAGCCTCCACTCGTCAGGTGGTAGCGCGAACACCGGGGAGCTGTTTTTT. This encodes CASSLHSSGGSANTGELFF.

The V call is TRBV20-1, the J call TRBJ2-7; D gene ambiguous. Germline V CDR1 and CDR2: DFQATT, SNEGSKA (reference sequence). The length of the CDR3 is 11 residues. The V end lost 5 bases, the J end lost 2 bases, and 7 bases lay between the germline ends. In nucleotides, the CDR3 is TGCAGTGCTGGGCAAACCTACGAGCAGTACTTC. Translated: CSAGQTYEQYF.

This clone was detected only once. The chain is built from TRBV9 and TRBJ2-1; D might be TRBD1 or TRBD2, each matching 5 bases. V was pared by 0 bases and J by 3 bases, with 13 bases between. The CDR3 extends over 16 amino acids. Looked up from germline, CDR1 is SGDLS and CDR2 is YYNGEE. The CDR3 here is CASSVGEGPFYNEQFF. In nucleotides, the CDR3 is TGTGCCAGCAGCGTAGGCGAGGGGCCTTTCTACAATGAGCAGTTCTTC.

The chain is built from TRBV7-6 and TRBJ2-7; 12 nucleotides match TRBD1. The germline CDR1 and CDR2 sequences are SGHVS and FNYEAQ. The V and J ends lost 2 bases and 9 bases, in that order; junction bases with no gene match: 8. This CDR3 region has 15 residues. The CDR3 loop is CASSLNPGQGAWQYF. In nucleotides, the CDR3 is TGTGCCAGCAGCTTAAATCCGGGACAGGGGGCTTGGCAGTACTTC.

The CDR3 DNA is TGTGCCAGCAGTCCACCGAACCTGACAGGGACCTATGGCTACACCTTC. This translates into CASSPPNLTGTYGYTF. The V call is TRBV28, the J call TRBJ1-2; 7 nucleotides line up with TRBD1. The CDR3 has 16 residues. V shed 5 bases, J shed 4 bases, and the junction held 13 bases outside the gene matches. From germline, CDR1 is MDHEN and CDR2 SYDVKM.

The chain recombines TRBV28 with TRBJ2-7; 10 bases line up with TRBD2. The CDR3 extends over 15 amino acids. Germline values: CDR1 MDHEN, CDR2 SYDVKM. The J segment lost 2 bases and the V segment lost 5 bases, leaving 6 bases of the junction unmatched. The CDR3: CASSRTSGITYEQYF. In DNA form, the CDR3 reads TGTGCCAGCAGTCGTACTAGCGGGATTACCTACGAGCAGTACTTC.

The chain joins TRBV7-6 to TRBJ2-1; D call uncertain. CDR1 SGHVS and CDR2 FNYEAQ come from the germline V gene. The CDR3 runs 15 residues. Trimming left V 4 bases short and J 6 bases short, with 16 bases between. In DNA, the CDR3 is TGTGCCAGCAGCTCCGTAAATGGACCTTTCAATGAGCAGTTCTTC. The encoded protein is CASSSVNGPFNEQFF.

This chain's CDR3 is CASSVNSAYEQYF. The CDR3 DNA sequence: TGTGCCAGCAGCGTTAACAGTGCCTACGAGCAGTACTTC. V and J are TRBV7-2 and TRBJ2-7; D is unclear. The CDR3 contains 13 residues. Germline V gene lookup returns CDR1 SGHTA and CDR2 FQGNSA. V shed 5 bases and J shed 2 bases, with 10 bases lying between them. Variable domain in full (rest from reference TRBV7-2 and TRBJ2-7): GAGVSQSPSNKVTEKGKDVELRCDPISGHTALYWYRQSLGQGLEFLIYFQGNSAPDKSGLPSDRFSAERTGGSVSTLTIQRTQQEDSAVYLCASSVNSAYEQYFGPGTRLTVT.

The CDR3 here is CASSSALTGGLTTNEKLFF. CDR3 sequence (DNA): TGTGCCAGCAGCTCGGCTCTCACAGGGGGACTTACAACTAATGAAAAACTGTTTTTT. The rearrangement joins TRBV11-2 to TRBJ1-4, with 8 bases matching TRBD1. The CDR3 sequence is 19 residues long. J was trimmed by 0 bases and V by 4 bases; bases with no gene match: 13. Looked up from germline, CDR1 is SGHAT and CDR2 is FQNNGV.